One and the same sample provided the 10 T cell receptor beta chains below, sequenced in a study of shared clonotypes between healthy human individuals. The protocol was immunoSEQ multiplex PCR, while the TCRdb copy is restricted to in-frame clones and leaves out a portion. The sample gives roughly 2.5 million clones, approximately 92% of which show up once; 0.14% is in the top ten. The material sequenced was naive CD4+ T cells sorted from blood. Subset: CD45RA+ positively selected. These receptors were collected from a man aged 18 to 35 in good health.

The V and J genes are TRBV7-8 and TRBJ1-1, with D unclear. This CDR3 has 15 residues. The germline V gene encodes CDR1 SGHVS and CDR2 FQNEAQ. The V gene lost 3 bases and the J gene lost 1 base, with 12 bases spanning the gap. In DNA, the CDR3 is TGTGCCAGCAGCTTGTTTAGAAAGGGGAACACTGAAGCTTTCTTT. Its translation is CASSLFRKGNTEAFF.

The rearrangement joins TRBV18 to TRBJ2-5, with 8 bases fitting TRBD2. The CDR3 consists of 16 residues. The J segment lost 3 bases and the V segment lost 5 bases, leaving 11 bases of the junction unmatched. The germline V gene has CDR1 KGHSH and CDR2 LQKENI. CDR3 DNA sequence: TGTGCCAGCTCAGTCTCTGCGGGGGGTGGCGAAGAGACCCAGTACTTC. Translating gives CASSVSAGGGEETQYF.

The chain carries TRBV9 and TRBJ2-3, with a possible D match to TRBD2 (6 bases). CDR1 SGDLS and CDR2 YYNGEE come from the germline V gene. With 0 bases removed from V and 3 bases from J, the gap between germline ends came to 8 bases. The CDR3 sequence is 14 residues long. The chain's CDR3 is CASSVAGETDTQYF. In DNA form, the CDR3 reads TGTGCCAGCAGCGTAGCGGGAGAGACAGATACGCAGTATTTT.

J is TRBJ2-3 and V is TRBV5-1; TRBD1 is a possible D gene (6 bases). Germline V gene data show CDR1 as SGHRS and CDR2 as YFSETQ. Trimming left V 3 bases short and J 0 bases short, with 8 bases between. This CDR3 comprises 14 residues. The CDR3 sequence: CASSWTASTDTQYF. CDR3 DNA: TGCGCCAGCAGCTGGACAGCTAGCACAGATACGCAGTATTTT.

This clone has only a few counts. Other DNA sequences in this specimen translate into the identical CDR3. J is TRBJ1-2 and V is TRBV30, with 7 positions matching TRBD1. This CDR3 has 13 residues. The V gene's germline CDR1 is GTSNPN and CDR2 SVGIG (reference sequence). The ends lost 2 bases at V and 3 bases at J; junction bases unmatched: 3. This CDR3 reads CAWSRQGDYGYTF. CDR3 coding DNA: TGTGCCTGGAGTAGACAGGGCGACTATGGCTACACCTTC.

V gene TRBV6-6 combines with J gene TRBJ2-7, with 10 bases fitting TRBD2. V lost 2 bases and J lost 2; bases outside the gene matches: 3. This CDR3 has 15 amino acids. Germline loops: CDR1 MNHNY, CDR2 SVGAGI (reference sequence). The CDR3 sequence: CASSYRTSGPYEQYF. The CDR3 DNA follows: TGTGCCAGCAGTTACAGGACTAGCGGCCCCTACGAGCAGTACTTC.

CDR3: CASSSNWGNQPQHF. CDR3 DNA sequence: TGTGCCAGCAGCTCAAATTGGGGCAATCAGCCCCAGCATTTT. The V gene is TRBV7-9, the J gene TRBJ1-5; D is unresolved. The germline V and J ends were trimmed by 4 bases and 2 bases, with 9 bases remaining between them. CDR3 length: 14 residues. The germline gives CDR1 SEHNR, CDR2 FQNEAQ (reference sequence).

A single count supports this clone. This chain joins TRBV30 and TRBJ2-5, with D possibly matching TRBD2 (5 bases). Gene TRBJ2-7 matches the end of the DNA better, so the J call may be wrong. This CDR3 is 14 amino acids long. CDR1 is GTSNPN and CDR2 is SVGIG in the germline V gene (reference sequence). The CDR3 here is CAWSVGRSGYEQYF. CDR3 bases: TGTGCCTGGAGTGTAGGCCGCAGCGGTTACGAGCAGTACTTC.

This chain uses TRBV28 with TRBJ2-2; 8 nucleotides align to TRBD1. The V and J ends lost 2 bases and 6 bases, in that order; junction bases with no gene match: 5. Per the germline V gene, CDR1 is MDHEN and CDR2 is SYDVKM. The CDR3 totals 15 residues. The CDR3 sequence is CASSLNRGYSGELFF. The CDR3 region has the DNA TGTGCCAGCAGTTTAAACAGGGGGTACTCCGGGGAGCTGTTTTTT.

The chain has TRBV27 and TRBJ1-1, with D unclear. The CDR3 has 14 amino acids. Germline CDR1 and CDR2: MNHEY and SMNVEV (reference sequence). Trimming left V 1 base short and J 4 bases short, with 10 bases between. Written as DNA, the CDR3 is TGTGCCAGCAGTTTATGGACGGGAAGCACTGAAGCTTTCTTT. It specifies CASSLWTGSTEAFF.